Below, 10 T cell receptor beta chains from the same sample are listed, as sequenced in a study of T cells in Graves' hyperthyroidism and ophthalmopathy. TCR beta CDR3 region amplification was performed from RNA transcripts. In the first-round RT-PCR of the TCR CDR3, the HTBI primer set was used. TCRdb reanalysed the multiplex PCR reads using MiXCR and keeps one entry per CDR3 protein. Among some 440,000 distinct CDR3 sequences listed, 15% to 18% were seen once. The specimen was blood. Receptors originate from a young woman with Graves' hyperthyroidism.

This clonotype was observed at least ten times. The chain uses TRBV6-1 and TRBJ2-1; D is ambiguous. CDR1 and CDR2 (germline): MNHNS, SASEGT. V lost 3 bases and J 4 bases, leaving 7 bases between the germline ends. The CDR3 consists of 13 residues. In DNA, the CDR3 is TGTGCCAGCAGTGAGGGTCTATACAATGAGCAGTTCTTC. This translates into CASSEGLYNEQFF.

This clonotype was seen repeatedly, ten times or more. One junction end does not reproduce the germline sequence, and a read error may be involved. CDR3 residues: CASTTSGTPYEQCF. The DNA for the CDR3 is TGTGCCAGCACGACTAGCGGCACTCCCTACGAGCAGTGCTTC. The gene calls are TRBV28 and TRBJ2-7; 9 bases agree with TRBD2. Per germline, CDR1 MDHEN and CDR2 SYDVKM. CDR3 length: 14 amino acids.

The J gene is TRBJ2-2, the V gene TRBV10-3, with D possibly TRBD1 on 5 matching bases. Germline V lookup: CDR1 ENHRY, CDR2 SYGVKD. This CDR3 region has 15 residues. V was cut by 3 bases and J by 1 base, with 9 bases left in between. In DNA, the CDR3 is TGTGCCATCAGTGATTCAGGGCGGAACACCGGGGAGCTGTTTTTT. As protein: CAISDSGRNTGELFF.

In its sample, this clonotype was seen many times. This chain links TRBV11-2 with TRBJ2-3; TRBD2 agrees at 8 bases. The germline CDR1 and CDR2 sequences are SGHAT and FQNNGV. V lost 2 bases and J lost 2; bases outside the gene matches: 9. The CDR3 sequence is 17 residues long. CDR3 loop: CASSLYPGAGATDTQYF. In nucleotides, the CDR3 is TGTGCCAGCAGCTTATATCCCGGAGCGGGGGCCACAGATACGCAGTATTTT.

V gene TRBV9 combines with J gene TRBJ2-7, with 11 bases aligning to TRBD2. V dropped 4 bases and J dropped 0; count of bases not matched to a gene: 12. Germline V gene data show CDR1 as SGDLS and CDR2 as YYNGEE. CDR3 length: 18 amino acids. The CDR3 here is CASSPGTSGKKISYEQYF. The CDR3 region has the DNA TGTGCCAGCAGCCCTGGGACTAGCGGAAAAAAGATCTCCTACGAGCAGTACTTC.

The sample holds a few counts of this clonotype. This rearrangement joins TRBV29-1 to TRBJ1-1; 11 positions match TRBD1. V gave up 6 bases and J gave up 3 bases; unmatched junction bases: 9. The CDR3 has 15 amino acids. Germline V gives CDR1 SQVTM, CDR2 ANQGSEA. CDR3 sequence (DNA): TGCAGCGTGAGGGACAGGGGGACCATTGACACTGAAGCTTTCTTT. This gives the protein CSVRDRGTIDTEAFF.

The table lists this clonotype with many counts. The J gene is TRBJ2-3, the V gene TRBV6-1; 9 nucleotides match TRBD2. With 5 bases clipped from V and 6 bases from J, the junction kept 9 bases outside the gene matches. The CDR3 loop spans 15 amino acids. CDR1 is MNHNS and CDR2 is SASEGT in the germline V gene. CDR3 region: CASSSHSGGVDTQYF. Here the CDR3 DNA reads TGTGCCAGCAGTAGCCATAGCGGGGGTGTGGATACGCAGTATTTT.

The chain employs TRBV7-2 and TRBJ2-3; TRBD2 aligns across 10 bases. The V segment lost 4 bases and the J segment 5 bases; nucleotides outside the gene matches: 6. Germline V gene lookup returns CDR1 SGHTA and CDR2 FQGNSA. This CDR3 spans 15 amino acids. The DNA of the CDR3 is TGTGCCAGCAGCTCCGGTAGCGGGGGGATAGATACGCAGTATTTT. This translates into CASSSGSGGIDTQYF.

The CDR3 nucleotides are TGTGCCAGCAGCTTAGTGACTAGCGGGGGGGCTGGGAACATTCAGTACTTC. Residues: CASSLVTSGGAGNIQYF. This chain connects TRBV7-2 to TRBJ2-4; 14 bases line up with TRBD2. V lost 1 base and J lost 7; bases outside the gene matches: 6. Per germline, CDR1 SGHTA and CDR2 FQGNSA. The CDR3 is 17 amino acids.

This clonotype was seen at least ten times. V is TRBV19 and J is TRBJ2-2, with unresolved D. V was cut by 6 bases and J by 0 bases, with 8 bases left in between. This CDR3 has 14 amino acids. Germline V lookup: CDR1 LNHDA, CDR2 SQIVND (reference sequence). CDR3 residues: CASSRRANTGELFF. CDR3 DNA: TGTGCCAGTAGCAGACGTGCGAACACCGGGGAGCTGTTTTTT.